This is a list of T cell receptor beta chains from one sample in a study of Graves' ophthalmopathy and Graves' hyperthyroidism. One entry per CDR3 protein results from TCRdb running MiXCR on the multiplex PCR reads. The repertoire has over a million distinct CDR3 sequences, 35% to 40% of them found once; the top ten carry around 10%. The sample comprised peripheral blood or thyroid tissue (not recorded which). The receptors come from an adult man with Graves' hyperthyroidism. Both conserved end residues are part of each CDR3. D genes are given only for firm matches. A row's size may be missing; if present it is once, few, many or a size class.

j_gene,abundance,d_gene,v_gene,len,CDR3nt,CDR3aa
TRBJ2-2,.,.,TRBV11-1,15,TGTGCCAGCAGCTTGGCAGGGTCGAACGCCGGGGAGCTGTTTTTT,CASSLAGSNAGELFF
TRBJ2-7,many,.,TRBV20-1,13,TGCAGTGCTAGAGCCGGGGTGATCTACGAGCAGTACTTC,CSARAGVIYEQYF
TRBJ2-5,.,TRBD1,TRBV25-1,13,TGTGCCAGTTCCGGACAGGGACAAGAGGCCCAGTACTTC,CASSGQGQEAQYF
TRBJ2-5,many,.,TRBV10-3,13,TGTGCCATCAGTGATCCTACCGAAGATACCCAGTACTTC,CAISDPTEDTQYF
TRBJ2-7,few,.,TRBV3-1,15,TGTGCCAGCAGCCAAGATTGGATAGGGGACTACGAGCAGTACTTC,CASSQDWIGDYEQYF
TRBJ2-5,many,TRBD2,TRBV13,18,TGTGCCAGCAGCCCTCTGACTAGCGGGGGTGTGTTCGAAGAGACCCAGTACTTC,CASSPLTSGGVFEETQYF
TRBJ2-3,.,TRBD1,TRBV7-9,16,TGTGCCAGCAGCTTGTCGGGGGACAGGGGCACAGATACGCAGTATTTT,CASSLSGDRGTDTQYF
TRBJ2-7,.,TRBD1,TRBV30,13,TGTGCCTGGAATGAGGGACAGAAGTACGAGCAGTACTTC,CAWNEGQKYEQYF
TRBJ1-5,many,.,TRBV20-1,13,TGCAGTGCTAGACCCCCGGGGGGAGGGACCCAGCATTTT,CSARPPGGGTQHF
TRBJ1-1,many,TRBD1,TRBV4-1,16,TGCGCCAGCAGCCAAGCCGACAGGGCACAAAACACTGAAGCTTTCTTT,CASSQADRAQNTEAFF
TRBJ2-5,few,TRBD1,TRBV7-6,19,TGTGCCAGCAGCTTGCCTCAGGGGGCTAAAGGTGTAAGGCCAAAGACCCAGTACTTC,CASSLPQGAKGVRPKTQYF
TRBJ2-2,few,.,TRBV4-3,17,TGCGCCAGCAGCCAAGTATCGTGGAGGGCAGACACCGGGGAGCTGTTTTTT,CASSQVSWRADTGELFF
TRBJ1-6,.,TRBD1,TRBV5-4,14,TGTGCCAGCAGCTTGACAGGGGAGGGTTCACCCCTCCACTTT,CASSLTGEGSPLHF
TRBJ1-3,once,.,TRBV10-3,14,TGTGCCATCAGACCGGCCGCCTCTGGAAACACCATATATTTT,CAIRPAASGNTIYF
TRBJ2-7,many,.,TRBV7-2,15,TGTGCCAGCAGCTTAGAGCGGGTGAGCTCCTACGAGCAGTACTTC,CASSLERVSSYEQYF
TRBJ2-7,many,TRBD2,TRBV5-1,15,TGCGCCAGCAGCCTGGAGGCTAGCGGGGGATACGAGCAGTACTTC,CASSLEASGGYEQYF
TRBJ2-7,.,.,TRBV29-1,12,TGCAGCGTTAAGCCTGGGGAGTACGAGCAGTACTTC,CSVKPGEYEQYF
TRBJ1-1,many,TRBD1,TRBV5-1,15,TGCGCCAGCAGCCATGGGGACAGGGGGCAGATTGAAGCTTTCTTT,CASSHGDRGQIEAFF
TRBJ1-5,few,TRBD1,TRBV20-1,16,TGCAGTGCTAACCCAGCTGGGACAGTTCCGAATGGGCCCCAGCATTTT,CSANPAGTVPNGPQHF
TRBJ2-2,.,TRBD1,TRBV6-5,14,TGTGCCAGCAGTAATAGACAGGGAACCGGGGAGCTGTTTTTT,CASSNRQGTGELFF
TRBJ2-5,few,.,TRBV29-1,11,TGCAGCGGCAGACAGGCACTCACCCAGTACTTC,CSGRQALTQYF
TRBJ2-5,.,.,TRBV29-1,13,TGCAGCGTGTATCAGGGGATCGGAGAGACCCAGTACTTC,CSVYQGIGETQYF
TRBJ2-5,.,TRBD1,TRBV4-2,15,TGTGCCAGCAGCCAAGGGCAGGGGGTCTTGGAGACCCAGTACTTC,CASSQGQGVLETQYF
TRBJ2-5,.,TRBD2,TRBV11-1,15,TGTGCCAGCAGCTCGAGGGAGGGGCGCGCAGAGACCCAGTACTTC,CASSSREGRAETQYF